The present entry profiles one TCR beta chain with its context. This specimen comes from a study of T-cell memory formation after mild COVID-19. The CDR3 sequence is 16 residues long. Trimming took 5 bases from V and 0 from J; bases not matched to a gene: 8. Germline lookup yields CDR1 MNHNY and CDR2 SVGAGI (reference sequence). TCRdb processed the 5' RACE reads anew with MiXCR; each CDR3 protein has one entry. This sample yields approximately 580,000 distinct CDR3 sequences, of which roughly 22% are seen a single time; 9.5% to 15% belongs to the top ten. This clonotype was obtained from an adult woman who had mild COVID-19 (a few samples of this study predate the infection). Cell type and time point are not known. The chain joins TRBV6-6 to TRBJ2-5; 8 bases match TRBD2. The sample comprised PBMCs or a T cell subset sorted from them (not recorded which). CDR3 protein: CASSRASGLYQETQYF. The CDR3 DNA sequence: TGTGCCAGCAGTAGGGCTAGCGGGTTGTACCAAGAGACCCAGTACTTC.